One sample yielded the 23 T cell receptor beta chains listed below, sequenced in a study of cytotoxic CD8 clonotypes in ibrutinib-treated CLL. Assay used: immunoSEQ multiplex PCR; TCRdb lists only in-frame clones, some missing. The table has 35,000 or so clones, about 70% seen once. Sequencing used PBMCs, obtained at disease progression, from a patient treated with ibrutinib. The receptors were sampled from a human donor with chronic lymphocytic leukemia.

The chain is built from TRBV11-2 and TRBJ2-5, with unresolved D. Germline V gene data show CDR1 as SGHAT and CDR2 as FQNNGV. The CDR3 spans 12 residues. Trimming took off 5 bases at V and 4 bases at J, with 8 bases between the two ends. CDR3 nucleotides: TGTGCCAGCAGCCCCCGCGGAGAGACCCAGTACTTC. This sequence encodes CASSPRGETQYF.

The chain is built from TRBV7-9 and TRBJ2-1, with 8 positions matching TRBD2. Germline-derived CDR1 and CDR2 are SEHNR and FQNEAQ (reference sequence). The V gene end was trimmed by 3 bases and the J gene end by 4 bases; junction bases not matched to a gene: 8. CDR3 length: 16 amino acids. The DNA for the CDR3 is TGTGCCAGCAGCTTCGGTCAACGGGGGGGATACAATGAGCAGTTCTTC. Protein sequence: CASSFGQRGGYNEQFF.

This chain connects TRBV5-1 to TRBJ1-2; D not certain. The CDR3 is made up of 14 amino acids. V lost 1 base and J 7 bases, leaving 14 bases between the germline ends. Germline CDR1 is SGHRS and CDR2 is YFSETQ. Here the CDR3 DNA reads TGCGCCAGCAGCTTGTCTCCAGGAACGGGTGGCTACACCTTC. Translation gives CASSLSPGTGGYTF.

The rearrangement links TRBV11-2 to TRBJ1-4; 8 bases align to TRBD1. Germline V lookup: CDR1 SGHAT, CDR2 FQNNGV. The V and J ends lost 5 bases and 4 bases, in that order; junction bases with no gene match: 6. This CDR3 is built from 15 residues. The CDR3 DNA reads TGTGCCAGCAGCCTAGGACAGGGATATAATGAAAAACTGTTTTTT. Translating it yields CASSLGQGYNEKLFF.

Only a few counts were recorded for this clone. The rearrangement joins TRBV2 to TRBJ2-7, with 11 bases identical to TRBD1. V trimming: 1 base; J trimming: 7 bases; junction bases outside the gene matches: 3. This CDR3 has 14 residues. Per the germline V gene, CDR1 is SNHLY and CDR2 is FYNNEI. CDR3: CASSEEGTGGEQYF. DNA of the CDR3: TGTGCCAGCAGTGAAGAGGGGACAGGGGGGGAGCAGTACTTC.

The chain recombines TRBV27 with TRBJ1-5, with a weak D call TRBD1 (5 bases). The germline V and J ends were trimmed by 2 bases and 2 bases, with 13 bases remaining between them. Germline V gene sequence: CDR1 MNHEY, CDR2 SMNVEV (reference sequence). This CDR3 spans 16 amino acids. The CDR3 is CASSLRRGMGNQPQHF. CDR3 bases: TGTGCCAGCAGTTTAAGGCGGGGGATGGGCAATCAGCCCCAGCATTTT.

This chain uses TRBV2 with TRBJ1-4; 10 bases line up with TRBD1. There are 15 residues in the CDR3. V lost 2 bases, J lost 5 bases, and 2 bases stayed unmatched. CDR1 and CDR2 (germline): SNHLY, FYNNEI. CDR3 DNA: TGTGCCAGCAGTGAATCGGACAGGGGGAATGAAAAACTGTTTTTT. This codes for CASSESDRGNEKLFF.

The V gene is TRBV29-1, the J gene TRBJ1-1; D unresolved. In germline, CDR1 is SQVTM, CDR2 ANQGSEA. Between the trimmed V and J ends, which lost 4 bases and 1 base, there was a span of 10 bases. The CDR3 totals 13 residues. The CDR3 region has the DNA TGCAGCGTTGGGCCGGCAGGGAACACTGAAGCTTTCTTT. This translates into CSVGPAGNTEAFF.

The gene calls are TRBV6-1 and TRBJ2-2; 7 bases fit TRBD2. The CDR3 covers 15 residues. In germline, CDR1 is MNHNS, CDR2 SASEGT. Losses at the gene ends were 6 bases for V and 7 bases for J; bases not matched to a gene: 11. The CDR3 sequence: CASRIAASGGGELFF. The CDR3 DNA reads TGTGCCAGCAGGATAGCGGCTAGCGGTGGCGGGGAGCTGTTTTTT.

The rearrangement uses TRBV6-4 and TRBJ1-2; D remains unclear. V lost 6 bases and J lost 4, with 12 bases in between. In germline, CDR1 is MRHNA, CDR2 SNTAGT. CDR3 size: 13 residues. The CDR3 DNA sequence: TGTGCCAGCAGCCGGACGGGGAGCTATGGCTACACCTTC. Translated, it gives CASSRTGSYGYTF.

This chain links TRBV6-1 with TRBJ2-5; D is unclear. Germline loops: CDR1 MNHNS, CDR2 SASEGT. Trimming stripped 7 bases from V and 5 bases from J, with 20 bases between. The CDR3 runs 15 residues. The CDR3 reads CASTPNDRPRETQYF. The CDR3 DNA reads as TGTGCCAGCACCCCAAACGACCGACCCCGGGAGACCCAGTACTTC.

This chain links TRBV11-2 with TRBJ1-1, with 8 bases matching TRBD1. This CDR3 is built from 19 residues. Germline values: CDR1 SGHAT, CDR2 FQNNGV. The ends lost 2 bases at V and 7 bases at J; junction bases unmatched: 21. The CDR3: CASSLWGQGALGLPGEAFF. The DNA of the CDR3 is TGTGCCAGCAGCTTATGGGGTCAGGGGGCGTTGGGTCTCCCCGGTGAAGCTTTCTTT. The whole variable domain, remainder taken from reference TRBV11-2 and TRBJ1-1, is EAGVAQSPRYKIIEKRQSVAFWCNPISGHATLYWYQQILGQGPKLLIQFQNNGVVDDSQLPKDRFSAERLKGVDSTLKIQPAKLEDSAVYLCASSLWGQGALGLPGEAFFGQGTRLTVV.

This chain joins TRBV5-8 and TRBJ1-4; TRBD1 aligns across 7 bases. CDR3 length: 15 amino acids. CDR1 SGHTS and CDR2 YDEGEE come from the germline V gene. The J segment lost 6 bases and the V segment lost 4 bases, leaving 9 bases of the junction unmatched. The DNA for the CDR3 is TGTGCCAGCAGCGCGGGGACAGCCGAATATGAAAAACTGTTTTTT. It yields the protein CASSAGTAEYEKLFF.

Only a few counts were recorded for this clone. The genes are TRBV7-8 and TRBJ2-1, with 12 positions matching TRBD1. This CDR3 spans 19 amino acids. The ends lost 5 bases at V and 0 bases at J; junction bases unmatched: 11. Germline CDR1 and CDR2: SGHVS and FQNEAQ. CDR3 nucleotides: TGTGCCAGCAGCCGTACCGGGACAGGGGGCCCCCTCTCCTACAATGAGCAGTTCTTC. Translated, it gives CASSRTGTGGPLSYNEQFF.

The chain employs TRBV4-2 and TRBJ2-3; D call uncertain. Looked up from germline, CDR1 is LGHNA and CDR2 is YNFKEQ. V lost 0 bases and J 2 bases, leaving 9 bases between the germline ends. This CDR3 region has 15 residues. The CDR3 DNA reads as TGTGCCAGCAGCCAAGAGCGGATGGACACAGATACGCAGTATTTT. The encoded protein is CASSQERMDTDTQYF.

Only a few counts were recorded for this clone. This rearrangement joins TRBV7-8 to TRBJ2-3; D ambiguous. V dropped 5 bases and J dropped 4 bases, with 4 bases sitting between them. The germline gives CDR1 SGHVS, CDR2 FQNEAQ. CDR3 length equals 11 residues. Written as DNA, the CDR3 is TGTGCCAGCAGCCCTGCAGATACGCAGTATTTT. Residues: CASSPADTQYF.

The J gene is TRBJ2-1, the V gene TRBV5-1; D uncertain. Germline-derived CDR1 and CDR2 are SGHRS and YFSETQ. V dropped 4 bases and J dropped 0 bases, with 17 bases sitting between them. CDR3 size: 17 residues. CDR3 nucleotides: TGCGCCAGCAGCCCCCGCGGACCGTCGAGCTCCTACAATGAGCAGTTCTTC. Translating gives CASSPRGPSSSYNEQFF.

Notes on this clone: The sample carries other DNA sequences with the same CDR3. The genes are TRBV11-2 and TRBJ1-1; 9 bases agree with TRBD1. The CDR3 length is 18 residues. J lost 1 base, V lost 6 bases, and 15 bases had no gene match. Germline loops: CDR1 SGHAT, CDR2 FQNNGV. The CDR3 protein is CASRRTGVGLVGNTEAFF. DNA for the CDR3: TGTGCCAGCAGGAGGACAGGGGTAGGACTGGTAGGGAACACTGAAGCTTTCTTT.

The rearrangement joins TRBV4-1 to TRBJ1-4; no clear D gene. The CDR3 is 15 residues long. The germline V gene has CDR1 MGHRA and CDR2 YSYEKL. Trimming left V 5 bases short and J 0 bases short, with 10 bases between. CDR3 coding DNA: TGCGCCAGCAGCACCCGACACCCAACTAATGAAAAACTGTTTTTT. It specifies CASSTRHPTNEKLFF.

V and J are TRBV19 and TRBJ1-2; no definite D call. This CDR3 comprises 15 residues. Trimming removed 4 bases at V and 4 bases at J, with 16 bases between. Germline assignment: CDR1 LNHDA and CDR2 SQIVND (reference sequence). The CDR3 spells CASSKTYSATYGYTF. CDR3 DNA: TGTGCCAGTAGTAAAACGTATTCAGCCACCTATGGCTACACCTTC.

CDR3 residues: CASSLWTGDGDTQYF. The CDR3 DNA sequence: TGCGCCAGCAGCCTTTGGACAGGGGATGGAGATACGCAGTATTTT. The rearrangement uses TRBV4-1 and TRBJ2-3, with 9 bases that match TRBD1. This CDR3 spans 15 amino acids. Per the germline V gene, CDR1 is MGHRA and CDR2 is YSYEKL. V dropped 4 bases and J dropped 5; count of bases not matched to a gene: 7.

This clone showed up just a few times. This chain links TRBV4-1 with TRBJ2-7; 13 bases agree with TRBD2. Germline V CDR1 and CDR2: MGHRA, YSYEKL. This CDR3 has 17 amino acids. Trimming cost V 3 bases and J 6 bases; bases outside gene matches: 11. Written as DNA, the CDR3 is TGCGCCAGCAGCCACCTCTCGACTAGCGGGGGGCCCCTCGAGCAGTACTTC. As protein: CASSHLSTSGGPLEQYF.

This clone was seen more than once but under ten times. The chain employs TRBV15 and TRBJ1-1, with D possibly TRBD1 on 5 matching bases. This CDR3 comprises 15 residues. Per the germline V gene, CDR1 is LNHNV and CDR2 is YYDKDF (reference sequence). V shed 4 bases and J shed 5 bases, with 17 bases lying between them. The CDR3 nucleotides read TGTGCCACCAGCACCCACCGGGGCTCCGGGACTGAAGCTTTCTTT. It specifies CATSTHRGSGTEAFF.